The 2 T cell receptor beta chains below all came from one sample that was sequenced in a study of T-cell memory formation after mild COVID-19. TCRdb re-analysed the 5' RACE reads in MiXCR, keeping a single row per CDR3 protein. The sample yields tens of thousands of distinct CDR3 sequences, over 10% seen once. Sequencing input: PBMCs or a T cell subset sorted from them (not recorded which). Every receptor here comes from a man between 18 and 35 years old who had mild COVID-19 (a few samples of this study predate the infection). Cell type and time point are not known.

This clonotype was seen ten or more times. The gene calls are TRBV20-1 and TRBJ1-5; D possibly corresponds to TRBD1 (5 bases). V was shortened by 7 bases and J by 2 bases, with 9 bases between the two germline ends. The CDR3 is made up of 12 amino acids. CDR1 and CDR2 from the germline V gene are DFQATT and SNEGSKA (reference sequence). The CDR3 DNA reads TGCAGTGGGGAAGGGGGCAATCAGCCCCAGCATTTT. It encodes CSGEGGNQPQHF.

The rearrangement uses TRBV2 and TRBJ2-1; D is unresolved. This CDR3 is 10 amino acids long. Germline CDR1 reads SNHLY; CDR2 reads FYNNEI. V lost 7 bases to trimming and J lost 4 bases, with 2 bases between them. DNA for the CDR3: TGTGCCAGCATTTACAATGAGCAGTTCTTC. Translated, it gives CASIYNEQFF. Drawing the rest from reference TRBV2 and TRBJ2-1, the complete variable domain is EPEVTQTPSHQVTQMGQEVILRCVPISNHLYFYWYRQILGQKVEFLVSFYNNEISEKSEIFDDQFSVERPDGSNFTLKIRSTKLEDSAMYFCASIYNEQFFGPGTRLTVL.